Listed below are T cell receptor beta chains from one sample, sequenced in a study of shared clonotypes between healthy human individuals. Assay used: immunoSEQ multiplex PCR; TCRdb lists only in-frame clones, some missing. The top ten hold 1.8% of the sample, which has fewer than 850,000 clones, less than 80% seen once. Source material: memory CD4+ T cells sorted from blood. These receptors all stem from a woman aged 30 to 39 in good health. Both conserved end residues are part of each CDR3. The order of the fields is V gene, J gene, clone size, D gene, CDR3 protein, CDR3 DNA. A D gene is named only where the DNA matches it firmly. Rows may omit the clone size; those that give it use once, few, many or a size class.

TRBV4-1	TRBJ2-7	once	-	CASSRPGPEYEQYF	TGCGCCAGCAGCCGACCGGGCCCCGAGTACGAGCAGTACTTC
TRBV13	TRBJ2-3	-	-	CASSLGGGHTDTQYF	TGTGCCAGCAGCTTAGGGGGCGGCCACACAGATACGCAGTATTTT
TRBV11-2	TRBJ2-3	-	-	CASSLRLATDTQYF	TGTGCCAGCAGCTTGAGGCTAGCAACAGATACGCAGTATTTT
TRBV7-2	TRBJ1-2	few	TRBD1	CASSLASRGRSGYGYTF	TGTGCCAGCAGCTTAGCGAGCAGGGGGCGCTCTGGCTATGGCTACACCTTC
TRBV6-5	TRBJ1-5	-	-	CASSQGFYSNQPQHF	TGTGCCAGCAGTCAGGGATTCTATAGCAATCAGCCCCAGCATTTT
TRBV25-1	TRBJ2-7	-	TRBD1	CASSETDRDEQYF	TGTGCCAGCAGTGAAACGGACAGGGACGAGCAGTACTTC
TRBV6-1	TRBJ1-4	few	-	CASRMDASKNEKLFF	TGTGCCAGCAGGATGGACGCGTCGAAAAATGAAAAACTGTTTTTT
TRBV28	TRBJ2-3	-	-	CATRRSASTDTQYF	TGTGCCACCCGAAGGTCTGCTAGCACAGATACGCAGTATTTT
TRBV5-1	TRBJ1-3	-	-	CASSLGTSGNTIYF	TGCGCCAGCAGCCTCGGGACCTCTGGAAACACCATATATTTT
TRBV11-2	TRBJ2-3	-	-	CASSLERDTQYF	TGTGCCAGCAGCTTAGAAAGAGATACGCAGTATTTT
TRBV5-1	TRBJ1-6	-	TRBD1	CASSYYRDRGKNSPLHF	TGCGCCAGCAGCTACTACCGGGACAGGGGAAAGAATTCACCCCTCCACTTT
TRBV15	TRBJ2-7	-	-	CATTKGDSYEQYF	TGTGCCACCACCAAAGGGGATTCCTACGAGCAGTACTTC
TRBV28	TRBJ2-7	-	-	CASSLGSFSSYEQYF	TGTGCCAGCAGTTTGGGCAGCTTCAGCTCCTACGAGCAGTACTTC
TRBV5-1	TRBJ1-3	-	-	CASSRTDYSAGNTIYF	TGCGCCAGCAGCCGAACAGACTACAGTGCTGGAAACACCATATATTTT
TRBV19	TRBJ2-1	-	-	CASSIGQAHSYNEQFF	TGTGCCAGTAGTATAGGGCAGGCCCACTCCTACAATGAGCAGTTCTTC
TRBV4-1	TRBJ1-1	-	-	CASSQETVTAPRGNTEAFF	TGCGCCAGCAGCCAAGAAACAGTCACCGCACCAAGGGGGAACACTGAAGCTTTCTTT
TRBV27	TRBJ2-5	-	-	CASSGWTERETQYF	TGTGCCAGCAGTGGATGGACAGAACGAGAGACCCAGTACTTC
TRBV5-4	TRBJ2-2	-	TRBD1	CASSLGQGANTGELFF	TGTGCCAGCAGCTTGGGGCAGGGGGCGAACACCGGGGAGCTGTTTTTT
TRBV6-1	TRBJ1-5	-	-	CASSAGSANQPQHF	TGTGCCAGCAGTGCGGGTAGCGCAAATCAGCCCCAGCATTTT
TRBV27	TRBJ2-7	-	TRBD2	CASSLKGALAEAYEQYF	TGTGCCAGCAGTTTAAAAGGGGCCCTAGCGGAAGCCTACGAGCAGTACTTC
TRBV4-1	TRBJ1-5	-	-	CASSQGIVGGLQPQHF	TGCGCCAGCAGCCAAGGTATCGTGGGGGGTCTTCAGCCCCAGCATTTT
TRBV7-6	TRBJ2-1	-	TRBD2	CASSLETAGNEQFF	TGTGCCAGCAGCTTAGAAACAGCGGGGAATGAGCAGTTCTTC
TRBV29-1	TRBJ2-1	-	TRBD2	CSVDGSGESSYNEQFF	TGCAGCGTTGATGGTAGCGGGGAGAGCTCCTACAATGAGCAGTTCTTC
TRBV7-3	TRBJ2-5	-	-	CASSFQANQETQYF	TGTGCCAGCAGCTTTCAGGCGAACCAAGAGACCCAGTACTTC
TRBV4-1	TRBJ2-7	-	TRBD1	CASSRVRQGAFEQYF	TGCGCCAGCAGCCGAGTCCGACAGGGGGCTTTCGAGCAGTACTTC
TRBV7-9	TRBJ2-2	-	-	CASSSDRKGWGLFF	TGTGCCAGCAGCTCCGACAGGAAGGGCTGGGGGCTGTTTTTT
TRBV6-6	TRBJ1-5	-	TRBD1	CASSWDSYSNQPQHF	TGTGCCAGCAGTTGGGACAGTTATAGCAATCAGCCCCAGCATTTT
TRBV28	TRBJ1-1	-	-	CASSLVDTEAFF	TGTGCCAGCAGTCTGGTGGATACTGAAGCTTTCTTT
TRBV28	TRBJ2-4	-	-	CASSSTPRTKLNIQYF	TGTGCCAGCAGCTCAACTCCTAGGACAAAACTAAACATTCAGTACTTC
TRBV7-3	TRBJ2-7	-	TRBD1	CASSPGQGAVEQYF	TGTGCCAGCAGCCCGGGACAGGGGGCGGTCGAGCAGTACTTC
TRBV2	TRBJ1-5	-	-	CASSTGGVYQPQHF	TGTGCCAGCAGTACGGGGGGGGTTTACCAGCCCCAGCATTTT
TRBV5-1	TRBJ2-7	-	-	CASSLGGDRYEQYF	TGCGCCAGCAGCTTGGGGGGCGACCGCTACGAGCAGTACTTC
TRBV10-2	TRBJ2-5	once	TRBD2	CASSPLAGGPPPQETQYF	TGCGCCAGCAGTCCCTTAGCGGGAGGGCCTCCCCCCCAAGAGACCCAGTACTTC
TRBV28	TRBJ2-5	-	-	CASSFSRGQYF	TGTGCCAGCAGTTTTTCGAGGGGCCAGTACTTC
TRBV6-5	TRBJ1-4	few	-	CASSSTFAGVSEKLFF	TGTGCCAGCAGTTCCACTTTCGCAGGCGTTAGTGAAAAACTGTTTTTT
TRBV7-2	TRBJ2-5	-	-	CASTPRNLETQYF	TGTGCCAGCACCCCCCGGAACTTAGAGACCCAGTACTTC
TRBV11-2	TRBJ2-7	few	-	CASSLRPWGAAVYEQYF	TGTGCCAGCAGCTTACGCCCTTGGGGGGCCGCGGTCTACGAGCAGTACTTC
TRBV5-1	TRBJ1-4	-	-	CASSQDFSNEKLFF	TGCGCCAGCAGCCAGGATTTTTCGAATGAAAAACTGTTTTTT
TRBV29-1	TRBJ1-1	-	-	CSVRDTEAFF	TGCAGCGTGAGGGACACTGAAGCTTTCTTT
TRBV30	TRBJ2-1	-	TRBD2	CAWSVRGSGSEQFF	TGTGCCTGGAGTGTACGTGGTAGCGGGAGTGAGCAGTTCTTC
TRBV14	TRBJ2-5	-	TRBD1	CASSQGIDRAPRETQYF	TGTGCCAGCAGCCAAGGCATAGACAGGGCCCCCAGAGAGACCCAGTACTTC
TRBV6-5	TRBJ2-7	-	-	CASSYGPEREQYF	TGTGCCAGCAGTTACGGGCCAGAGCGCGAGCAGTACTTC
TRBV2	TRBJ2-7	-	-	CASSEGGAESYEQYF	TGTGCCAGCAGTGAGGGGGGCGCAGAATCCTACGAGCAGTACTTC
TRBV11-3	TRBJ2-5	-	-	CASSSSLEAQETQYF	TGTGCCAGCAGCTCCAGTCTCGAGGCCCAAGAGACCCAGTACTTC
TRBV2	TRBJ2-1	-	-	CASSDQQSYNEQFF	TGTGCCAGCAGTGATCAACAGTCCTACAATGAGCAGTTCTTC
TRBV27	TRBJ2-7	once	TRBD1	CARTGQGRDEQYF	TGTGCCAGAACGGGACAGGGGAGAGACGAGCAGTACTTC
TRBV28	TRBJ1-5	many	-	CASSLAGARNQPQHF	TGTGCCAGCAGTTTGGCAGGGGCACGCAATCAGCCCCAGCATTTT
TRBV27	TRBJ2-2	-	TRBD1	CASTRQGNTGELFF	TGTGCCAGCACGAGACAGGGGAACACCGGGGAGCTGTTTTTT
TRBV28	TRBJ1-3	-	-	CASTSWGGLRATIYF	TGTGCCAGCACCTCTTGGGGGGGCCTCCGGGCCACCATATATTTT
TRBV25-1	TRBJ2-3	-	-	CASSVRGSTDTQYF	TGTGCCAGCAGTGTTCGCGGCAGCACAGATACGCAGTATTTT
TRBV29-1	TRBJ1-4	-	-	CSAQGGAADEKLFF	TGCAGCGCCCAAGGGGGGGCAGCGGATGAAAAACTGTTTTTT
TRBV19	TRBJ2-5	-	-	CASSTTRAETQYF	TGTGCCAGTAGTACTACTAGGGCGGAGACCCAGTACTTC
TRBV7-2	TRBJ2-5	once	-	CASSNAGYQETQYF	TGTGCCAGCAGCAACGCCGGGTACCAAGAGACCCAGTACTTC
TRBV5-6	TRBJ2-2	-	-	CASSLATKYTGELFF	TGTGCCAGCAGCTTAGCCACAAAGTACACCGGGGAGCTGTTTTTT
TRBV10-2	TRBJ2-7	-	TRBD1	CASSAGTGGEQYF	TGCGCCAGCAGTGCCGGGACAGGGGGCGAGCAGTACTTC
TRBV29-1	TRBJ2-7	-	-	CSASFGSYEQYF	TGCAGCGCTTCATTCGGCTCCTACGAGCAGTACTTC
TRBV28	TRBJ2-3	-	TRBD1	CASSPGQGPTDTQYF	TGTGCCAGCAGTCCGGGACAGGGTCCCACAGATACGCAGTATTTT
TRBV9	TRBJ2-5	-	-	CASSVGGGQETQYF	TGTGCCAGCAGCGTAGGTGGCGGTCAAGAGACCCAGTACTTC